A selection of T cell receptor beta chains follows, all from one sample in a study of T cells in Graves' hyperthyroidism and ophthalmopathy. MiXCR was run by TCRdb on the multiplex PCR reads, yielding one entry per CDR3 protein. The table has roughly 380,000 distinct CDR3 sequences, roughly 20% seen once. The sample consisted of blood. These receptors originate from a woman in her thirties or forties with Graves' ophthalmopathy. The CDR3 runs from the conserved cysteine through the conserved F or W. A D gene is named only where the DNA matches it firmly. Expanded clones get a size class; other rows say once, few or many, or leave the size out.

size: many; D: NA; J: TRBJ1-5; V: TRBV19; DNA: TGTGCCAGTAGTCGGGTCTCTGGCAATCAGCCCCAGCATTTT; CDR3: CASSRVSGNQPQHF
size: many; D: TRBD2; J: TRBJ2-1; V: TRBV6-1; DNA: TGTGCCAGCAGGGGGGGAGGGCCCTCCTCGGTTGAGCAGTTCTTC; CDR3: CASRGGGPSSVEQFF
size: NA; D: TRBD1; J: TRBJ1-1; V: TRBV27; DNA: TGTGCCAGCAGTTTGGGTAGGGGGCTGGCTGAAGCTTTCTTT; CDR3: CASSLGRGLAEAFF
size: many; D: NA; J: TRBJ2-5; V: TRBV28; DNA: TGTGCCAGCAGTTTCGGGCAGGGGAGTTTCTATAAGGGAGAGACCCAGTACTTC; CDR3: CASSFGQGSFYKGETQYF
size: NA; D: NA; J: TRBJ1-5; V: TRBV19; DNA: TGTGCCAGTAGTAGGGTAGAAAATCAGCCCCAGCATTTT; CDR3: CASSRVENQPQHF
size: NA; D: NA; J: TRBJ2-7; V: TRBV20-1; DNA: TGCAGTGCCCGAGCCGTTTCTCCCTACGAGCAGTACTTC; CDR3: CSARAVSPYEQYF
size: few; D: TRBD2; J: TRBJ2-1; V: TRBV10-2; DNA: TGCGCCAGCAGAGGGACTAGCGGGAGCGATGAGCAGTTCTTC; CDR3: CASRGTSGSDEQFF
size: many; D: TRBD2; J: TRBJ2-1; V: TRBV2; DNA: TGTGCCAGCAGTGAAGGGGCTAGCGGGGGGAATGAGCAGTTCTTC; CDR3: CASSEGASGGNEQFF
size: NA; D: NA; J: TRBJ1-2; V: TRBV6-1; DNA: TGTGCCAGCAGCTCGGGACGGAACTCTATGGGCTACACCTTC; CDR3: CASSSGRNSMGYTF
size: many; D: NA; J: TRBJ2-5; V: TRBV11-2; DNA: TGTGCCAGCAGCTTTGAGGAGACCCAGTACTTC; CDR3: CASSFEETQYF
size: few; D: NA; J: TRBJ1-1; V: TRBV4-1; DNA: TGCGCCAGCAGCCAAGTCTTGGGTAGTGGGGACACTGAAGCTTTCTTT; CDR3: CASSQVLGSGDTEAFF
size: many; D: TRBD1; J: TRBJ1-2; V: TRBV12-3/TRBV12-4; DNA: TGTGCCAGCAGTTTAGCGGGGACAGGGGGAAACTATGGCTACACCTTC; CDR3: CASSLAGTGGNYGYTF
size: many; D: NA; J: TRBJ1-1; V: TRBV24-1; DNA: TGTGCCACCAGTTTTAGGGTTCATCCGTATAGGACTGAAGCTTTCTTT; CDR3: CATSFRVHPYRTEAFF
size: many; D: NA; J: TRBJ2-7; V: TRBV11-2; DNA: TGTGCCAGCAGCTTCCCACAGCTAGCCTACGAGCAGTACTTC; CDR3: CASSFPQLAYEQYF
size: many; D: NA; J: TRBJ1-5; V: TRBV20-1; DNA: TGCAGTGCTAGAGATTTTGGCAATCAGCCCCAGCATTTT; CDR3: CSARDFGNQPQHF
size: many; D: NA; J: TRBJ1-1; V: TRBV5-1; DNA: TGCGCCAGCAGCCAGGGACAGAACACTGAAGCTTTCTTT; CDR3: CASSQGQNTEAFF
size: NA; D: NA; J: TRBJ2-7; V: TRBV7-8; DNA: TGTGCCAGCGGTTACCACTACGAGCAGTACTTC; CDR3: CASGYHYEQYF
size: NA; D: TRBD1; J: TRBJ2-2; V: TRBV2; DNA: TGTGCCAGCAGTTCCGGGACAGCTACTCTCACCGGGGAGCTGTTTTTT; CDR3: CASSSGTATLTGELFF
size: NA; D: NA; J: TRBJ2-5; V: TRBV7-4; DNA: TGTGCCAGCAGCCGCAGCCGGGACAAGCTACCCCAAGAGACCCAGTACTTC; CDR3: CASSRSRDKLPQETQYF
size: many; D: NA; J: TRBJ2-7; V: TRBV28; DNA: TGTGCCAGCAGCCCCATAGGAGGGATCCTGAGGCGGGAGCAGTACTTC; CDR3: CASSPIGGILRREQYF
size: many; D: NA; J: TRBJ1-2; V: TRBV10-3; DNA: TGTGCCATCACGGGGGGCTCTGGCTACACCTTC; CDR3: CAITGGSGYTF
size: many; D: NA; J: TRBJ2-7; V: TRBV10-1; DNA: TGCGCCAGCAGTGATTTAGGCAGACCGGAGCAGTACTTC; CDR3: CASSDLGRPEQYF
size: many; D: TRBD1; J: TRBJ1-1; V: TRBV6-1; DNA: TGTGCCAGCAGTGATATTGGGACAGGGCCACACCGAGCTTTCTTT; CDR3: CASSDIGTGPHRAFF
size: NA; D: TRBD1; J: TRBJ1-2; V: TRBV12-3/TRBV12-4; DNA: TGTGCCAGCAGCCCCCCAACAAGACAGGGACCTAACTATGGCTACACCTTC; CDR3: CASSPPTRQGPNYGYTF
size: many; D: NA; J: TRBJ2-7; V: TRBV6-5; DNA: TGTGCCAGCAGTCTACAGGGTACCCACTACGAGCAGTACTTC; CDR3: CASSLQGTHYEQYF
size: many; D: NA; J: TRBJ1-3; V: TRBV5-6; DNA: TGTGCCAGCAGCCCGAGGGGGATCTCTGGAAACACCATATATTTT; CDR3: CASSPRGISGNTIYF
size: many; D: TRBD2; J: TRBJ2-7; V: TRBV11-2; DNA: TGTGCCAGCAGCACGGGACTAGCGGGAGTCGGGCAGTACTTC; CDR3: CASSTGLAGVGQYF
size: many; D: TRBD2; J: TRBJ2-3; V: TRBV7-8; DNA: TGTGCCAGCAGCTTGGCTAGCGGGCGGGGAGATACGCAGTATTTT; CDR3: CASSLASGRGDTQYF
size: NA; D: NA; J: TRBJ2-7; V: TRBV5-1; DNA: TGCGCCAGCAGCTTGGCCCCACAGGGCGCCTACGAGCAGTACTTC; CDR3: CASSLAPQGAYEQYF
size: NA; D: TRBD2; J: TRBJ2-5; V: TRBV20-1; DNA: TGCAGTGCTAGAGCAATGAGGACCCTAGCGGGAGGGCCGGGAGAGACCCAGTACTTC; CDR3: CSARAMRTLAGGPGETQYF
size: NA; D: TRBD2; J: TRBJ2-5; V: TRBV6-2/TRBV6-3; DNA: TGTGCCAGCAGTTATGGGCGGGGGAACCAAGAGACCCAGTACTTC; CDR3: CASSYGRGNQETQYF
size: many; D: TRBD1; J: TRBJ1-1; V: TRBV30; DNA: TGTGCGAGGGGGACAGGGAACACTGAAGCTTTCTTT; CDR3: CARGTGNTEAFF